The sequence of this T cell receptor beta chain was determined in a study of blood T cell repertoires in COVID-19. Study information: Samples of COVID-19 (acute and convalescent) were obtained from the United States, Italy and Spain. PBMCs, B-cell-depleted T cells, or T cells provided the cDNA or gDNA that made up the material.

The Seattle patients joined while their infection was active and were tracked longitudinally afterward. V shed 3 bases, J shed 5 bases, and the junction held 8 bases outside the gene matches. Germline V gene lookup returns CDR1 SGHRS and CDR2 YFSETQ. The CDR3 totals 14 residues. In the original analysis: Researchers report that nucleated cell counts were estimated from reference gene primer amplification. Method: immunoSEQ multiplex PCR; TCRdb's copy keeps in-frame clones and lacks some. That table is the source of V, J and clone size, and D and trimming were worked out from the DNA. The data contain about 130,000 clones, around 75% of them singletons.

The V and J genes are TRBV5-1 and TRBJ2-7; 7 nucleotides line up with TRBD1. The sample was peripheral blood. The clonotype originates from a woman aged 70 to 79 with COVID-19, enrolled during active disease. Here the CDR3 reads CASSSTGQLDEQYF. The CDR3 DNA is TGCGCCAGCAGCTCTACGGGACAGTTGGACGAGCAGTACTTC.